A selection of T cell receptor beta chains follows, all from one sample in a study of early T cells in non-severe SARS-CoV-2 infection. MiXCR, run by TCRdb on the 5' RACE reads, gives a single entry per CDR3 protein. The profile shows some 59,000 distinct CDR3 sequences, roughly 8.8% of them singletons. Sequencing input: whole blood. Receptors originate from an adult who was a healthcare worker with PCR-confirmed SARS-CoV-2 infection or an uninfected control (not recorded which). Each CDR3 is given without its conserved first and last residue. Expanded clones are given a class, and other clones once, few, many or no size at all.

clone size | J gene | V gene | CDR3 protein
once | TRBJ2-1 | TRBV7-9 | ASSLPTSGGAFEQF
many | TRBJ2-1 | TRBV30 | AWSRAGGPREQF
NA | TRBJ1-2 | TRBV13 | ASSLGHQGQGDYGYT
few | TRBJ1-1 | TRBV12-3/TRBV12-4 | ATQFYDIRYTEAF
many | TRBJ2-1 | TRBV7-2 | ASSEGGSSYNEQF
many | TRBJ2-2 | TRBV29-1 | SVRQGSGELF
many | TRBJ2-2 | TRBV5-6 | ASSLQLRTGELF
NA | TRBJ1-2 | TRBV7-9 | ASSLETRNYGYT
few | TRBJ1-5 | TRBV3-1 | ASSLSPGPFQPQH
NA | TRBJ2-5 | TRBV11-2 | ASSSSGPIGGETQY
NA | TRBJ1-6 | TRBV2 | ASSERTQSPLH
few | TRBJ2-5 | TRBV7-6 | ASTLLGAGETQY
few | TRBJ2-7 | TRBV20-1 | SASGQNYEQY
few | TRBJ2-3 | TRBV7-9 | ASSSSSRTTDTQY
few | TRBJ2-1 | TRBV28 | ASSPDSYYNEQF
few | TRBJ1-1 | TRBV6-6 | ASNLGTLNTEAF
NA | TRBJ1-1 | TRBV5-8 | ASNVGGDEAF
many | TRBJ2-7 | TRBV12-3/TRBV12-4 | ASSLGATYEQY
few | TRBJ2-1 | TRBV21-1 | ASSKEDIRDGAI
NA | TRBJ2-2 | TRBV5-4 | ASSRDFLNTGELF
few | TRBJ2-3 | TRBV6-1 | ASSEDRDFRRTDTQY
many | TRBJ1-5 | TRBV12-3/TRBV12-4 | ASSSANQPQH
NA | TRBJ2-5 | TRBV30 | AWRGLTRETQY
few | TRBJ1-1 | TRBV14 | ASSHDREDTEAF
NA | TRBJ1-1 | TRBV28 | ASSTGDYTEAF
many | TRBJ2-7 | TRBV2 | ASSVVLEQY
NA | TRBJ2-7 | TRBV6-1 | ASSSGTSYEQY
few | TRBJ2-7 | TRBV14 | ASSQVRRADHYEQY
many | TRBJ1-1 | TRBV30 | AWSMGQLNTEAF
NA | TRBJ2-3 | TRBV24-1 | ATAGGPDSTDTQY
few | TRBJ2-5 | TRBV5-1 | ASSLTLTETQY
many | TRBJ1-1 | TRBV3-1 | ASSQPNTEAF
few | TRBJ1-4 | TRBV3-1 | ASSPVDAGANEKLF
few | TRBJ2-3 | TRBV12-3/TRBV12-4 | ASRQGWEDTQY
NA | TRBJ2-3 | TRBV10-3 | AISTEDRTDTQY
many | TRBJ1-2 | TRBV12-3/TRBV12-4 | ASSLVSPGGYT
NA | TRBJ1-2 | TRBV20-1 | SARSALIRGYGYT
many | TRBJ2-5 | TRBV30 | AWSRGETQY
few | TRBJ2-2 | TRBV7-9 | ATLISAGELF
NA | TRBJ2-2 | TRBV6-6 | ASSRGTSGNTGELF
few | TRBJ1-2 | TRBV27 | ASRTRDRPSGYT
few | TRBJ1-1 | TRBV7-3 | ASSSQVNTEAF
NA | TRBJ1-5 | TRBV2 | ASSEEAVPSNQPQH
many | TRBJ1-1 | TRBV18 | ASSLTPDTEAF
NA | TRBJ1-6 | TRBV12-3/TRBV12-4 | ASSFQDSPLH
many | TRBJ2-3 | TRBV6-1 | ASGKTAKDTQY
many | TRBJ1-6 | TRBV5-1 | ASSPTSLSSYNSPLH
few | TRBJ1-1 | TRBV10-1 | ASSGDRGRAF
many | TRBJ2-3 | TRBV3-1 | ASSLIPPTGLSPQY
NA | TRBJ1-4 | TRBV5-1 | ASSLYIGEKLF
few | TRBJ2-3 | TRBV4-2 | ASSSPTGLSTDTQY